This TCR beta chain is from a study of blood T cell repertoires in COVID-19. Study-level information: COVID-19 samples collected from the United States, Italy and Spain covered acute and convalescent phases. The cDNA or gDNA used as material had been derived from T cells, B-cell-depleted T cells, or PBMCs.

This clone appeared a few times. As originally analysed: Amplifying reference gene primers gave estimates of nucleated cell counts. TCRdb keeps only in-frame clones here, not all; method: immunoSEQ multiplex PCR. V and J calls and clone size are those listed in that table; D and trimming were worked out from the DNA. This sample has roughly 59,000 clones, with 80% to 85% found just once. Material: peripheral blood. This clonotype originated in a man older than 75 with acute or convalescent COVID-19.

The CDR3 protein is CASSSKGVSCAKGDTGELFF. The CDR3 nucleotides read TGTGCCAGCAGCAGCAAAGGGGTTTCTTGCGCGAAGGGGGACACCGGGGAGCTGTTTTTT. This chain joins TRBV21-1 and TRBJ2-2; the DNA was not compared with TRBD1, the D call given in the table. TRBV21-1 is classified as a pseudogene. This CDR3 has 20 residues.